This TCR beta chain was captured in a study of vaccination and CD4 T cells after COVID-19. Study in general: Two of the convalescents were Hispanic, and the group consisted of six males and four females.

The CDR3 runs 15 residues. V shed 5 bases and J shed 8 bases, with 19 bases lying between them. The V gene's germline CDR1 is SGHTA and CDR2 FQGNSA. TCRdb called the PCR reads again in MiXCR, with one record for every CDR3 protein. The sample includes around 20,000 distinct CDR3 sequences, more than 45% of them seen just once. V usage is TRBV7-2 and J usage is TRBJ2-1; TRBD2 might be the D (5 bases). This clonotype originated in a human donor who had recovered from COVID-19. The sample in question was CD4+ T cells from blood, obtained before SARS-CoV-2 vaccination. The CDR3 sequence is CASSPGPGIPHEQFF. CDR3 DNA: TGTGCCAGCAGCCCAGGTCCCGGGATCCCTCATGAGCAGTTCTTC. The complete variable domain, with remaining parts taken from reference TRBV7-2 and TRBJ2-1, reads GAGVSQSPSNKVTEKGKDVELRCDPISGHTALYWYRQSLGQGLEFLIYFQGNSAPDKSGLPSDRFSAERTGGSVSTLTIQRTQQEDSAVYLCASSPGPGIPHEQFFGPGTRLTVL.